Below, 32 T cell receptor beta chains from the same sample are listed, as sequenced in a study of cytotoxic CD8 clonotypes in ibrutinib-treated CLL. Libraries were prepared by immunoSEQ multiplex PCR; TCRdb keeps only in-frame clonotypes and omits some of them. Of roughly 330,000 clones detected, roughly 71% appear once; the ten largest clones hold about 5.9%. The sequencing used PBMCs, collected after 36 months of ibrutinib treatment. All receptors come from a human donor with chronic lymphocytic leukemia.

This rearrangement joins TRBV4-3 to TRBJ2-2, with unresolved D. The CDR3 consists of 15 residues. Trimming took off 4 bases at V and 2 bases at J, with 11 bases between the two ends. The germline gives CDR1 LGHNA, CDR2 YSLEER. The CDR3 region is CASSPRWANTGELFF. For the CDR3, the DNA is TGCGCCAGCAGCCCCCGTTGGGCCAACACCGGGGAGCTGTTTTTT.

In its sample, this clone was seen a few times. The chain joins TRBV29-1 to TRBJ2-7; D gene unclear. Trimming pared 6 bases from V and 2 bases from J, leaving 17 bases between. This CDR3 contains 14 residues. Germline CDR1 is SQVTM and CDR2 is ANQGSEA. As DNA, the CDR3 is TGCAGCGTAGAAATACCATCCTGGCCCTACGAGCAGTACTTC. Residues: CSVEIPSWPYEQYF.

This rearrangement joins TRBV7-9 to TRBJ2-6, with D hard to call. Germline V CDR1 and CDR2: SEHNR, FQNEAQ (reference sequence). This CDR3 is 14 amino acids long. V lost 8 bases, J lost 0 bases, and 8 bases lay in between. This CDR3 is CASSLPSGANVLTF. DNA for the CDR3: TGTGCCAGCTCTCTACCCTCTGGGGCCAACGTCCTGACTTTC.

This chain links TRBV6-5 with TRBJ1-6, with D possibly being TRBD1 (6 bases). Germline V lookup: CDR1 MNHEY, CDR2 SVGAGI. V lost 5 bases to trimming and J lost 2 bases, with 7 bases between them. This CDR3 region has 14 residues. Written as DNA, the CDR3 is TGTGCCAGCAGTCGACAGGCCTATAATTCACCCCTCCACTTT. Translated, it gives CASSRQAYNSPLHF.

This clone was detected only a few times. The CDR3 loop reads CASSQEDGGEQYF. The CDR3 DNA reads TGCGCCAGCAGCCAAGAAGACGGTGGTGAGCAGTACTTC. The genes are TRBV4-1 and TRBJ2-7; no clear D. V lost 0 bases and J 7 bases, leaving 10 bases between the germline ends. The V gene's germline CDR1 is MGHRA and CDR2 YSYEKL. This CDR3 is 13 amino acids long.

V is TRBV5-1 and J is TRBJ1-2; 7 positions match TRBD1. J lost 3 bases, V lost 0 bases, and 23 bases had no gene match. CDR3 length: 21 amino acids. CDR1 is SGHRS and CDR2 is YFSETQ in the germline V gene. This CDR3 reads CASSLAPIQLNRDREHYGYTF. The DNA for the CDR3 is TGCGCCAGCAGCTTGGCCCCTATACAACTCAACCGGGACAGAGAACACTATGGCTACACCTTC.

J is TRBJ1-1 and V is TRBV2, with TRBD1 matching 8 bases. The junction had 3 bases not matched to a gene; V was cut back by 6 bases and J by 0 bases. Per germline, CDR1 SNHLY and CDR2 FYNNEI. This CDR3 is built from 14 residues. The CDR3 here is CASRDRGMNTEAFF. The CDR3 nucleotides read TGTGCCAGCAGAGACAGGGGCATGAACACTGAAGCTTTCTTT.

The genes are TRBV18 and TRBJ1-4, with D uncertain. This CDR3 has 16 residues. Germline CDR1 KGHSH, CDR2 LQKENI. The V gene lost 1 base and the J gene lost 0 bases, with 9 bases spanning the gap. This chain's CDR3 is CASSPRSVATNEKLFF. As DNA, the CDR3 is TGTGCCAGCTCACCACGTTCAGTTGCAACTAATGAAAAACTGTTTTTT.

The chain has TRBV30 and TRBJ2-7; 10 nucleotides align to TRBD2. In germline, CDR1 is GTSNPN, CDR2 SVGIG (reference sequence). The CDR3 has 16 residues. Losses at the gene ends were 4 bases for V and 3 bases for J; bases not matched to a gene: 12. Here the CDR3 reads CAWISPRSGRVYEQYF. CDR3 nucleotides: TGTGCCTGGATCAGTCCCAGAAGCGGGAGGGTCTACGAGCAGTACTTC.

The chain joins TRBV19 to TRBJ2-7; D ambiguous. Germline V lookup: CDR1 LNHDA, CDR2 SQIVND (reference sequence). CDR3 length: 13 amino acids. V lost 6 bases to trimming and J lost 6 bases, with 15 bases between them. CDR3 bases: TGTGCCAGTAGCCCGACCCCCTTATCCGAGCAGTACTTC. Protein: CASSPTPLSEQYF.

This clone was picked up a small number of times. The CDR3 DNA follows: TGTGCCAGCAGCTTCCAGGGCCCCCCCTACGAGCAGTACTTC. Encoded protein: CASSFQGPPYEQYF. The V call is TRBV11-1, the J call TRBJ2-7, with D perhaps TRBD1 (5 bases). Trimming cost V 3 bases and J 2 bases, with 11 bases left between them. Per germline, CDR1 SGHAT and CDR2 FQDESV (reference sequence). The CDR3 runs 14 residues.

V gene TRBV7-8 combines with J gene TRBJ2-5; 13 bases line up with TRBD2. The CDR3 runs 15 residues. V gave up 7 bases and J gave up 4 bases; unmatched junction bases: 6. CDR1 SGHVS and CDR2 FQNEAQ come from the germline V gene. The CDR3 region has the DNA TGTGCCAGCAACGCTAGGACTAGCGGGGGAGAGACCCAGTACTTC. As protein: CASNARTSGGETQYF.

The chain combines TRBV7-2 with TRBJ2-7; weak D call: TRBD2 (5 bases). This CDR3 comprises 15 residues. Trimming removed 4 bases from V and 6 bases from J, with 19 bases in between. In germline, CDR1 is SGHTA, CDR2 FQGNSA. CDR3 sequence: CASSSRTLPAGEQYF. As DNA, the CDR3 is TGTGCCAGCAGCTCCAGGACTCTCCCTGCCGGCGAGCAGTACTTC.

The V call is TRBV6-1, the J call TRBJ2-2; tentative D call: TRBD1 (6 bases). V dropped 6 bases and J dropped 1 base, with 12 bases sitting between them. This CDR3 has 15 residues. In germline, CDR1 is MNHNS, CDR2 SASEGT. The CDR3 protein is CASSQGTWNTGELFF. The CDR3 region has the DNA TGTGCCAGCAGCCAGGGGACCTGGAACACCGGGGAGCTGTTTTTT.

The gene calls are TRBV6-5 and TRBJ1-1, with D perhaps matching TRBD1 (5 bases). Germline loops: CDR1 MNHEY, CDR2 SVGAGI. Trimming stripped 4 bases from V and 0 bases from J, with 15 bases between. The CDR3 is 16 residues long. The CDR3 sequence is CASSWGGDKMNTEAFF. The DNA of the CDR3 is TGTGCCAGCAGTTGGGGGGGAGACAAAATGAACACTGAAGCTTTCTTT.

The CDR3 DNA follows: TGTGCCAGCAGTATTACAGAAGGTGATGGCTACACCTTC. This sequence encodes CASSITEGDGYTF. This rearrangement joins TRBV6-5 to TRBJ1-2, with D unresolved. Germline V gives CDR1 MNHEY, CDR2 SVGAGI. V dropped 5 bases and J dropped 6 bases, with 13 bases sitting between them. This CDR3 contains 13 residues.

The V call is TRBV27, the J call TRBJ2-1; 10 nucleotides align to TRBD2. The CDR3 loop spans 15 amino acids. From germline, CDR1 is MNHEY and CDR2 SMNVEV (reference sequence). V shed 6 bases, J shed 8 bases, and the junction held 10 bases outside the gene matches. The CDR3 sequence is CASSPSGGASHEQFF. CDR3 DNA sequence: TGTGCCAGCAGCCCGAGCGGGGGGGCCTCCCATGAGCAGTTCTTC.

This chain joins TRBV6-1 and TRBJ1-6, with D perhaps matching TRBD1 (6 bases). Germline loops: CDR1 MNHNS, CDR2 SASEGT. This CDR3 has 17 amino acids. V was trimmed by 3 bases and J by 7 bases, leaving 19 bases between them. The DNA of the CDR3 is TGTGCCAGCAGTGAGGTACAACAGGGACTCGGAAATTCACCCCTCCACTTT. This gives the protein CASSEVQQGLGNSPLHF.

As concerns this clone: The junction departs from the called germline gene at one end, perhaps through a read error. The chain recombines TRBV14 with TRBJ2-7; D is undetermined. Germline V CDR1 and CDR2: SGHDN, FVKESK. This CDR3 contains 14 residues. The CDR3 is CTSSQDLRTPIEYF. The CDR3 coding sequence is TGTACCAGCAGCCAAGATCTGAGGACCCCGATTGAGTACTTC.

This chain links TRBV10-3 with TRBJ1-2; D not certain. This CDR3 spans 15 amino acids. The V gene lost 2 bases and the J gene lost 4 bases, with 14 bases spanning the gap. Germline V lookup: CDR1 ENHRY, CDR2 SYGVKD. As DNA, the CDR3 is TGTGCCATCAGTGAGACCGCTGGGAAGGCCTATGGCTACACCTTC. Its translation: CAISETAGKAYGYTF.

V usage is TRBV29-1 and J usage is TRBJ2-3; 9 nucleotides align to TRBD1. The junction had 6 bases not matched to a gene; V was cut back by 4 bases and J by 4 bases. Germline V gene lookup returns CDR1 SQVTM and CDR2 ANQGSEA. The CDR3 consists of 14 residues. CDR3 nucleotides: TGCAGCGTTGGGGGACAGGGACGCGCAGATACGCAGTATTTT. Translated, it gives CSVGGQGRADTQYF.

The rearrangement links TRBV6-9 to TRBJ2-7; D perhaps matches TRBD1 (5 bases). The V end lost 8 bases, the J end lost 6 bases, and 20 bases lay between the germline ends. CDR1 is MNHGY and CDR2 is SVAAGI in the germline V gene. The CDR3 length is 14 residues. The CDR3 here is CASQTKGNPSEQYF. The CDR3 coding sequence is TGTGCCAGCCAAACCAAGGGGAACCCCTCCGAGCAGTACTTC.

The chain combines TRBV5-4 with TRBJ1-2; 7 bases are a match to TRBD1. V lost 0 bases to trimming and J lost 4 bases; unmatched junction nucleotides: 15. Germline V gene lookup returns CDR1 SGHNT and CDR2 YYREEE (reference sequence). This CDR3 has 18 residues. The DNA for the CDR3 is TGTGCCAGCAGCTTGGCCCCCGGCTTTGACAGGGAAGGCTATGGCTACACCTTC. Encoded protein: CASSLAPGFDREGYGYTF.

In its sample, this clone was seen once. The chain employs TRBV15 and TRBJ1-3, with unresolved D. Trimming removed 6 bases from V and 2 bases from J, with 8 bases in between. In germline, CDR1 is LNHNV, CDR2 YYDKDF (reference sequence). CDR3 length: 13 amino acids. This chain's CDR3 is CATRIGPGNTIYF. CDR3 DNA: TGTGCCACCAGAATCGGTCCTGGAAACACCATATATTTT. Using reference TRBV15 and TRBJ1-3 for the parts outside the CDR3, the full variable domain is DAMVIQNPRYQVTQFGKPVTLSCSQTLNHNVMYWYQQKSSQAPKLLFHYYDKDFNNEADTPDNFQSRRPNTSFCFLDIRSPGLGDTAMYLCATRIGPGNTIYFGEGSWLTVV.

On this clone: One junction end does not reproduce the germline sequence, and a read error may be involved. The CDR3, as DNA: TGTGTCAGCCGCCCGCTAGGGACAAGTTACGAGCAGTACTTC. Protein sequence: CVSRPLGTSYEQYF. This chain joins TRBV6-5 and TRBJ2-7; possible D gene TRBD1, 6 bases. Germline V gene lookup returns CDR1 MNHEY and CDR2 SVGAGI. CDR3 length equals 14 residues.

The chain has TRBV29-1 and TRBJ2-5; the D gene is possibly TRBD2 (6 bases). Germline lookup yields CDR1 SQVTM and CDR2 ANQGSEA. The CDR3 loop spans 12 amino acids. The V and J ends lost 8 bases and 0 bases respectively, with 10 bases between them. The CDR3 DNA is TGCAGCACCCGCGGGGACCAAGAGACCCAGTACTTC. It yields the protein CSTRGDQETQYF. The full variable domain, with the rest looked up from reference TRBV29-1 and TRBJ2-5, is SAVISQKPSRDICQRGTSLTIQCQVDSQVTMMFWYRQQPGQSLTLIATANQGSEATYESGFVIDKFPISRPNLTFSTLTVSNMSPEDSSIYLCSTRGDQETQYFGPGTRLLVL.

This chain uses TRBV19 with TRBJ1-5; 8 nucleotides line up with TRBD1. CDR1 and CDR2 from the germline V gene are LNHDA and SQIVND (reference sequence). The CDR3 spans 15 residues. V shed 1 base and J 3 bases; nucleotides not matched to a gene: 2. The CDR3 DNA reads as TGTGCCAGTAGTATAGGGACAGGGCACAATCAGCCCCAGCATTTT. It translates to CASSIGTGHNQPQHF. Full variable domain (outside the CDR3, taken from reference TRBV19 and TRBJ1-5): DGGITQSPKYLFRKEGQNVTLSCEQNLNHDAMYWYRQDPGQGLRLIYYSQIVNDFQKGDIAEGYSVSREKKESFPLTVTSAQKNPTAFYLCASSIGTGHNQPQHFGDGTRLSIL.

The CDR3 spells CASKGGKLSNQPQHF. Here the CDR3 DNA reads TGCGCCAGCAAAGGAGGGAAGTTGAGCAATCAGCCCCAGCATTTT. The chain carries TRBV10-2 and TRBJ1-5; D not certain. Germline V gives CDR1 WSHSY, CDR2 SAAADI. The CDR3 covers 15 residues. The germline V and J ends were trimmed by 7 bases and 1 base, with 14 bases remaining between them.

The CDR3 protein is CASSVAGAGANVLTF. In DNA form, the CDR3 reads TGTGCCAGCAGCGTAGCCGGAGCTGGGGCCAACGTCCTGACTTTC. V is TRBV9 and J is TRBJ2-6, with unresolved D. Per germline, CDR1 SGDLS and CDR2 YYNGEE. Trimming removed 0 bases from V and 2 bases from J, with 6 bases in between. This CDR3 has 15 amino acids. Looking up the rest from reference TRBV9 and TRBJ2-6 gives the full variable domain: DSGVTQTPKHLITATGQRVTLRCSPRSGDLSVYWYQQSLDQGLQFLIQYYNGEERAKGNILERFSAQQFPDLHSELNLSSLELGDSALYFCASSVAGAGANVLTFGAGSRLTVL.

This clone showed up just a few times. This CDR3 reads CASSTRGGFYEQYF. CDR3 coding DNA: TGTGCCAGTAGTACCCGGGGAGGCTTCTACGAGCAGTACTTC. The chain couples TRBV19 to TRBJ2-7; TRBD2 is a possible D gene (6 bases). Trimming took off 4 bases at V and 3 bases at J, with 13 bases between the two ends. Germline V lookup: CDR1 LNHDA, CDR2 SQIVND (reference sequence). The CDR3 has 14 amino acids.

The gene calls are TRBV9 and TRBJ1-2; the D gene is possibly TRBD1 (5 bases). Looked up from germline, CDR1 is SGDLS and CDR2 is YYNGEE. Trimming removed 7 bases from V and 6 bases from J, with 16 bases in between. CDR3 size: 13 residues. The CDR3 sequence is CASVAGGTHGYTF. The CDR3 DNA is TGTGCCAGCGTAGCAGGCGGGACCCATGGCTACACCTTC. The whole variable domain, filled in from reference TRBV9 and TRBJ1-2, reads DSGVTQTPKHLITATGQRVTLRCSPRSGDLSVYWYQQSLDQGLQFLIQYYNGEERAKGNILERFSAQQFPDLHSELNLSSLELGDSALYFCASVAGGTHGYTFGSGTRLTVV.

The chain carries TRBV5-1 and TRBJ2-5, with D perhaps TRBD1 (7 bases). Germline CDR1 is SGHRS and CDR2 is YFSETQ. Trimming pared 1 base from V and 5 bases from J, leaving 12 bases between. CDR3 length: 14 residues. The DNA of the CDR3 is TGCGCCAGCAGCTTGAGGGGGCGGGGTGAGACCCAGTACTTC. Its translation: CASSLRGRGETQYF.